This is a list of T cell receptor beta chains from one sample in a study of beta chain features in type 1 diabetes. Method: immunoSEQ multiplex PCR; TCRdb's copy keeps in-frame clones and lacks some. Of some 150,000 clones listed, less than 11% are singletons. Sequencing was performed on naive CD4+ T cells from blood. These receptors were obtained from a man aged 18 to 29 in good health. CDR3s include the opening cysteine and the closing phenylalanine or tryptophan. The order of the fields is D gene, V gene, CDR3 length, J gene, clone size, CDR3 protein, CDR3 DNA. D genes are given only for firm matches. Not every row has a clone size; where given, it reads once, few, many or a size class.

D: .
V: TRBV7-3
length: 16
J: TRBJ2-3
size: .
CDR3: CASSQAGGGGTDTQYF
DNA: TGTGCCAGCAGCCAGGCAGGGGGAGGAGGCACAGATACGCAGTATTTT

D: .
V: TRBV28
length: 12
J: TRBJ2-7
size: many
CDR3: CATSIGVYEQYF
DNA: TGTGCCACCTCAATCGGAGTCTACGAGCAGTACTTC

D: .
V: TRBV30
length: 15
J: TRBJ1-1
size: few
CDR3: CAWSVGRESVTEAFF
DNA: TGTGCCTGGAGTGTAGGCAGGGAAAGTGTCACTGAAGCTTTCTTT

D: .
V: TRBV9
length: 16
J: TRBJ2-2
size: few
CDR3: CASSVGADVNTGELFF
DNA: TGTGCCAGCAGCGTAGGGGCAGACGTGAACACCGGGGAGCTGTTTTTT

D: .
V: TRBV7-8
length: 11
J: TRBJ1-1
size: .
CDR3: CASSNLIAAFF
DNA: TGTGCCAGCAGCAATCTCATCGCGGCTTTCTTT

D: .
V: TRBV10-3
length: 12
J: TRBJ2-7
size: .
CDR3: CAIVTGNYEQYF
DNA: TGTGCCATCGTAACAGGCAACTACGAGCAGTACTTC

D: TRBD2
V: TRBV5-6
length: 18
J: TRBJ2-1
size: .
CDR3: CASSLGLAGGPGGNEQFF
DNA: TGTGCCAGCAGCTTGGGACTAGCGGGGGGGCCGGGGGGAAATGAGCAGTTCTTC

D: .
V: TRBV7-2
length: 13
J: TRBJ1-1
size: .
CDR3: CASSNGRNTEAFF
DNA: TGTGCCAGCAGTAATGGCAGGAACACTGAAGCTTTCTTT

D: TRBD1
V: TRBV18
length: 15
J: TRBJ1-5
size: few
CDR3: CASRSNRGSNQPQHF
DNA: TGTGCCAGCCGATCAAACAGGGGTAGCAATCAGCCCCAGCATTTT

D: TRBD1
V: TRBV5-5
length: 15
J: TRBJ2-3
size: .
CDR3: CASAPRGPSTDTQYF
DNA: TGTGCCAGCGCTCCCAGGGGGCCAAGCACAGATACGCAGTATTTT

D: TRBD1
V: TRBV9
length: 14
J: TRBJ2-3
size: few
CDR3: CASSVEQGGNTQYF
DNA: TGTGCCAGCAGCGTAGAACAGGGGGGAAATACGCAGTATTTT

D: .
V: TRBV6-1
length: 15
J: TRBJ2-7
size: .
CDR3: CASSPIKGGTYEQYF
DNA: TGTGCCAGCAGTCCCATTAAAGGGGGAACCTACGAGCAGTACTTC

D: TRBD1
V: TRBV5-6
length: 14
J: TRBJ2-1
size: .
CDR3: CASRFRDSYNEQFF
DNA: TGTGCCAGCAGATTTAGGGACAGCTACAATGAGCAGTTCTTC

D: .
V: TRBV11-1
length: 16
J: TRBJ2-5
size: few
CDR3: CASSLTRGTVQETQYF
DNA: TGTGCCAGCAGCTTAACCCGGGGGACAGTACAAGAGACCCAGTACTTC

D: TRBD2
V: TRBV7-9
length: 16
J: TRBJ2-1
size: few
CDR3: CASSIIGGVIYNEQFF
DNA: TGTGCCAGCAGTATCATCGGGGGGGTTATATACAATGAGCAGTTCTTC

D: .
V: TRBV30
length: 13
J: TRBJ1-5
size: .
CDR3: CAWSVRDNQPQHF
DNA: TGTGCCTGGAGTGTACGGGACAATCAGCCCCAGCATTTT

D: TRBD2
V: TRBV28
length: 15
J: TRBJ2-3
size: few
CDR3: CASSLTSGGQNTQYF
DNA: TGTGCCAGCAGTTTAACTAGCGGGGGGCAAAATACGCAGTATTTT

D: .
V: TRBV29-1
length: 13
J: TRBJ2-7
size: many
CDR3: CSVVDRRRHEQYF
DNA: TGCAGCGTTGTGGACAGAAGAAGGCACGAGCAGTACTTC

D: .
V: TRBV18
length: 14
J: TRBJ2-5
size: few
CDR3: CASSLTDSQETQYF
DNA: TGTGCCAGCTCACTAACGGACAGCCAAGAGACCCAGTACTTC

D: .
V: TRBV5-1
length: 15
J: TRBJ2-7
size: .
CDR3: CASSWGLESSYEQYF
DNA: TGCGCCAGCAGCTGGGGACTGGAAAGCTCCTACGAGCAGTACTTC

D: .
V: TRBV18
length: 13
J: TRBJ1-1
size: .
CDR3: CASSPSGNTEAFF
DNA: TGTGCCAGCTCACCATCGGGGAACACTGAAGCTTTCTTT

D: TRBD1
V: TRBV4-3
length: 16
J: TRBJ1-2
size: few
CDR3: CASSQEPGQGAFGYTF
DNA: TGCGCCAGCAGCCAAGAACCCGGACAGGGGGCTTTTGGCTACACCTTC

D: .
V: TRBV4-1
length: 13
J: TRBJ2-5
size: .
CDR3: CASSQGTEETQYF
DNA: TGCGCCAGCAGCCAAGGGACAGAAGAGACCCAGTACTTC

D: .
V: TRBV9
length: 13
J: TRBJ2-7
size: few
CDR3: CASSAPPRGEQYF
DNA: TGTGCCAGCAGCGCCCCTCCCAGGGGCGAGCAGTACTTC

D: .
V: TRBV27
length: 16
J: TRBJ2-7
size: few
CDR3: CASSFTQGGRQGEQYF
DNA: TGTGCCAGCAGTTTTACCCAGGGAGGACGCCAGGGAGAGCAGTACTTC

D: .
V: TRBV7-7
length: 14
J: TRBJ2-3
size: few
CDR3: CASSLQPSTDTQYF
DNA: TGTGCCAGCAGCCTACAGCCTAGCACAGATACGCAGTATTTT

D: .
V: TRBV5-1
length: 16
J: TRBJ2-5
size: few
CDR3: CASSPLGQPNRETQYF
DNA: TGCGCCAGCAGCCCCCTAGGACAGCCTAACCGTGAGACCCAGTACTTC

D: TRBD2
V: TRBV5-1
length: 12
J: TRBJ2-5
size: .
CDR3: CASSFSGETQYF
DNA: TGCGCCAGCAGCTTTAGCGGGGAAACCCAGTACTTC

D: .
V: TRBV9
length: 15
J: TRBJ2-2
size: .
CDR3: CASAPRRGNTGELFF
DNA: TGTGCCAGCGCCCCTCGGAGGGGGAACACCGGGGAGCTGTTTTTT

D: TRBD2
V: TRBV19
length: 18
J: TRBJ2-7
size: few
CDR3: CASSGQRGISSERYEQYF
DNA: TGTGCCAGTAGCGGGCAGCGGGGGATATCCTCTGAACGTTACGAGCAGTACTTC

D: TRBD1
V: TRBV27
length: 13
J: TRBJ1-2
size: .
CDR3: CASTGTGSGGYTF
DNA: TGTGCCAGCACCGGGACAGGGTCGGGTGGCTACACCTTC

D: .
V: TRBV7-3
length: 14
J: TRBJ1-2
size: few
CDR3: CASSPGRGNYGYTF
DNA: TGTGCCAGCAGCCCCGGCAGGGGAAACTATGGCTACACCTTC

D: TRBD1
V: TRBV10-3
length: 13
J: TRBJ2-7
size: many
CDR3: CAITPGQGDEQYF
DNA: TGTGCCATCACACCTGGACAGGGGGACGAGCAGTACTTC

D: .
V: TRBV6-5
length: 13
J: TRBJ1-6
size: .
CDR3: CASSETVPSPLHF
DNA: TGTGCCAGCAGTGAAACAGTCCCATCACCCCTCCACTTT

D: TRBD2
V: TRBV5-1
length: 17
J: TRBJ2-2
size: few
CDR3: CASRKNYGGTNTGELFF
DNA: TGCGCCAGCAGGAAGAACTACGGGGGGACGAACACCGGGGAGCTGTTTTTT

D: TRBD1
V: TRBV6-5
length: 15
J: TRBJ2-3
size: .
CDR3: CASSLQGDSTDTQYF
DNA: TGTGCCAGCAGTCTACAGGGGGATAGCACAGATACGCAGTATTTT

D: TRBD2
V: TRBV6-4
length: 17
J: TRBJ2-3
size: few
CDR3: CASSDSSSGGAADTQYF
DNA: TGTGCCAGCAGTGACTCGTCTAGCGGGGGGGCCGCAGATACGCAGTATTTT

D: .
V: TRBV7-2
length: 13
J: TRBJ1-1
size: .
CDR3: CASSLGQVTEAFF
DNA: TGTGCCAGCAGCTTAGGACAGGTCACTGAAGCTTTCTTT

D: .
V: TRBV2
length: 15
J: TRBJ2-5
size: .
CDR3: CASSLGADSRETQYF
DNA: TGTGCCAGCAGCTTGGGGGCTGACAGTCGAGAGACCCAGTACTTC

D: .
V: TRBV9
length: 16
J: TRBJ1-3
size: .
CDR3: CASSPRSGSSGNTIYF
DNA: TGTGCCAGCAGCCCCCGTTCCGGGAGCTCTGGAAACACCATATATTTT

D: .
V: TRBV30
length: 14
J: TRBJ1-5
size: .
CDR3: CAWSFEQLNQPQHF
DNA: TGTGCCTGGAGTTTCGAACAGCTTAATCAGCCCCAGCATTTT

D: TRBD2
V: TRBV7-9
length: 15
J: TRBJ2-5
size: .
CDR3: CASSPPGTIQETQYF
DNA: TGTGCCAGCAGCCCCCCGGGGACTATCCAAGAGACCCAGTACTTC

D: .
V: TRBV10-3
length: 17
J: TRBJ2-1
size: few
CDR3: CAISLPQGLSSYNEQFF
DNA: TGTGCCATCAGTCTACCCCAGGGACTGAGCTCCTACAATGAGCAGTTCTTC

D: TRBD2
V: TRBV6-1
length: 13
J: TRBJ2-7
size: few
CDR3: CASRASGVSEQYF
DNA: TGTGCCAGCAGGGCTAGCGGGGTGAGCGAGCAGTACTTC

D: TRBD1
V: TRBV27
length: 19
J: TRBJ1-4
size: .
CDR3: CASRTTGGGRGTTNEKLFF
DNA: TGTGCCAGCAGAACTACAGGGGGCGGTCGGGGAACAACTAATGAAAAACTGTTTTTT

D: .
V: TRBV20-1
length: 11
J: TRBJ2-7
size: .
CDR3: CSARDYLEQYF
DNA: TGCAGTGCTAGAGACTACCTCGAGCAGTACTTC

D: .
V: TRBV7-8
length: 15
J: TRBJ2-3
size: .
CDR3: CASSLGLIAADTQYF
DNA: TGTGCCAGCAGCTTAGGACTAATCGCCGCAGATACGCAGTATTTT

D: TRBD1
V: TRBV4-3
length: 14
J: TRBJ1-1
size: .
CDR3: CASRDRGMNTEAFF
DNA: TGCGCCAGCAGGGACAGGGGGATGAACACTGAAGCTTTCTTT

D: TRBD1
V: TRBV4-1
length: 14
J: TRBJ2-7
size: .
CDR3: CASSPTGLTYEQYF
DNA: TGCGCCAGCAGCCCGACAGGGCTCACCTACGAGCAGTACTTC

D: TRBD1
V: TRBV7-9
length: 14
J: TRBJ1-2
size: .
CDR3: CASSPAGGGYGYTF
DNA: TGTGCCAGCAGCCCGGCAGGGGGAGGTTATGGCTACACCTTC

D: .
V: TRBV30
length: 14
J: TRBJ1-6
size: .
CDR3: CAWSSGQGNSPLHF
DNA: TGTGCCTGGAGTTCGGGACAAGGGAATTCACCCCTCCACTTT

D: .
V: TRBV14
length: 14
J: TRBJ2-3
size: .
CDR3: CASSQEGQWGTQYF
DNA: TGTGCCAGCAGCCAAGAGGGGCAATGGGGTACGCAGTATTTT

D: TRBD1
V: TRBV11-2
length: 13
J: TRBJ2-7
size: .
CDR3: CASSLTGTNEQYF
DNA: TGTGCCAGCAGCTTGACAGGGACGAACGAGCAGTACTTC

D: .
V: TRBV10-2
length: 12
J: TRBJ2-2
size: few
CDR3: CASSGGTGELFF
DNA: TGCGCCAGCAGTGGCGGCACCGGGGAGCTGTTTTTT

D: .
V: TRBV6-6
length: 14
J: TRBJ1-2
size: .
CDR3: CASSYRGTNYGYTF
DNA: TGTGCCAGCAGTTACAGGGGGACTAACTATGGCTACACCTTC